This record concerns one TCR beta chain sequence. The source of the sample is a study of blood T cell repertoires in COVID-19. On the study more broadly: Specimens from acute and convalescent COVID-19 originated in the United States, Italy and Spain. The analysed material was cDNA or gDNA that came from T cells, B-cell-depleted T cells, or PBMCs.

Original data processing: Using reference gene primer amplification, nucleated cell counts were estimated. The repertoire was sequenced with immunoSEQ multiplex PCR; TCRdb's copy has only in-frame clones and lacks some. From that table come the V and J calls and clone size; the DNA was used to work out D and trimming. The sample yields around 190,000 clones, more than 65% seen once. Germline V lookup: CDR1 LNHDA, CDR2 SQIVND (reference sequence). V dropped 2 bases and J dropped 0; count of bases not matched to a gene: 6. This CDR3 is built from 17 residues. This sequence originates from a human donor in a cohort sampled during active COVID-19. The chain uses TRBV19 and TRBJ2-3; 9 nucleotides agree with TRBD1. The sample was peripheral blood. CDR3 nucleotides: TGTGCCAGTAGTATACGCCGGACAGGGGCCAGCACAGATACGCAGTATTTT. Residues: CASSIRRTGASTDTQYF.